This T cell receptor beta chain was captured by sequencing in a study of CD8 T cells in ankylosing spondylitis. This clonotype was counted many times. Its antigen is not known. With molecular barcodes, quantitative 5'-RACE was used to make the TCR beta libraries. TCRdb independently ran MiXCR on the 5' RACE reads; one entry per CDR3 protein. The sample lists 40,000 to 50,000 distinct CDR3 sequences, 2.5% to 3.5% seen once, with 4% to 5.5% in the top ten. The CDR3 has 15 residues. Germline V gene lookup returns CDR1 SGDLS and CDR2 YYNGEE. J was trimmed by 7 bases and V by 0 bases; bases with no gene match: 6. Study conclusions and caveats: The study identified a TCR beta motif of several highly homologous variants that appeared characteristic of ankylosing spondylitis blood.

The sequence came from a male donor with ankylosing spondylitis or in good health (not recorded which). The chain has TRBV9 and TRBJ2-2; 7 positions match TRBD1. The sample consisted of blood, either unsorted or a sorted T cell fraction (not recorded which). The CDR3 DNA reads TGTGCCAGCAGCGTAGGCCAGGGGGTGCACGGGGAGCTGTTTTTT. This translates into CASSVGQGVHGELFF.